Reported below is one T cell receptor beta chain. The antigen is undetermined. CDR1 SGHAT and CDR2 FQNNGV come from the germline V gene. The trim removed 4 bases at V and 7 bases at J, leaving 12 bases unmatched. The CDR3 consists of 16 residues. These data originate in a study of prognosis after radiotherapy for stage I lung cancer. Overall study results and limits: Reduced Shannon entropy following stereotactic body radiation therapy was recorded in patients who developed distant metastases.

Amplicons of TCR beta CDR3 were generated from genomic DNA by two-round multiplex PCR. Primers targeting each individual TRBV and TRBJ gene were applied in first-round PCR. TCRdb called the multiplex PCR reads again in MiXCR, with one record for every CDR3 protein. The data contain more than 15,000 distinct CDR3 sequences, roughly 55% of them singletons. This sequence joins TRBV11-2 and TRBJ2-1; 8 positions match TRBD2. Sequencing used PBMCs, obtained before or after stereotactic body radiation therapy (not recorded which). This TCR was recovered from a donor over 45 with non-small cell lung cancer. DNA of the CDR3: TGTGCCAGCAGCTCCCTACTGGCGGGAGGAGTTAATGAGCAGTTCTTC. This translates into CASSSLLAGGVNEQFF.